This T cell receptor (beta chain) is drawn from a study of T cell repertoires in cytomegalovirus infection (dated by TCRdb to about 2019). Turning to the overall study: Because public TCR beta signatures pointed to carriage of CMV infection together with the matching HLA type, the HLA type of each donor mattered for the analysis. The paper as a whole reports these results and caveats: Cumulative frequency of public TCR beta family members discriminated carriers of CMV infection plus the relevant HLA type in this cohort and an independent approximately 340-donor cohort. The ex vivo response was dominated by HLA-C-restricted CMV-specific TCR beta clonotypes, and the single most frequent clonotype in two of eight donors was supplied by these HLA-C-restricted clonotypes.

These reads were obtained on an Illumina HiSeq 1500. TCRdb reprocessing: public reads trimmed at Q25 with fastp, clones called with MiXCR, in-frame beta chains kept. Under each unique CDR3 protein, matching rows form one entry showing the most common genes and DNA. This sample gives about 110,000 distinct CDR3 sequences in total; around a tenth of them show up just once. The ten largest clones add up to over 25% of the sample. At least ten counts were recorded for this clonotype. Its antigen is currently not known. No base quality values were provided; no much bigger clone lies one nucleotide off. Sequenced material: PBMCs, sequenced either directly or after in vitro stimulation (not recorded which). The sequence came from a human donor in good health (CMV status not recorded). Some clones in this sample may be carry-over from other donors' samples.

The CDR3 region: CASSLLGSGSQEQYF. The nucleotide sequence is TGTGCCAGCAGCTTATTAGGTAGCGGGAGTCAAGAGCAGTACTTC. The V gene is TRBV7-6 and the J gene is TRBJ2-7; 9 middle bases align to TRBD2. There are 15 amino acids in the CDR3, from cysteine to phenylalanine inclusive. CDR3 DNA only is kept here, 45 bases in frame from base 1. The germline V gene gives CDR1 as SGHVS and CDR2 as FNYEAQ. V is pruned by 2 bases and J by 7 bases, leaving 9 bases of the junction without a gene match.